These 20 T cell receptor beta chains were sequenced from one sample in a study of a mutant IDH1 vaccine in newly diagnosed glioma. These receptors lack a known antigen. Repertoires were generated with immunoSEQ multiplex PCR, while TCRdb's copy carries only in-frame clones and drops some. The table records over 9,000 clones, about nine tenths of them present only once. Noted time point: week 5, during vaccination. The vaccine gave 300 ug of a 20-mer mutant IDH1 peptide subcutaneously per dose. This specimen was PBMCs, taken from a glioma patient whose treatment included an IDH1 peptide vaccine. The receptors come from a woman aged 40-49 years with glioma. Some clones in this sample may be carry-over from other donors' samples.

The chain employs TRBV27 and TRBJ1-1, with D perhaps TRBD1 (6 bases). CDR3 length equals 14 residues. Looked up from germline, CDR1 is MNHEY and CDR2 is SMNVEV (reference sequence). Trimming left V 3 bases short and J 4 bases short, with 12 bases between. Here the CDR3 DNA reads TGTGCCAGCAGTTTGGGGGGGCAGGGCACTGAAGCTTTCTTT. Amino acid sequence: CASSLGGQGTEAFF.

The chain links TRBV30 to TRBJ1-5; possible D gene TRBD1, 6 bases. Trimming removed 0 bases from V and 1 base from J, with 13 bases in between. The CDR3 runs to 16 residues. Germline CDR1 and CDR2: GTSNPN and SVGIG (reference sequence). CDR3: CAWSVQLGGSNQPQHF. The DNA of the CDR3 is TGTGCCTGGAGTGTACAGCTAGGGGGGAGCAATCAGCCCCAGCATTTT. The full variable domain, its missing parts supplied by reference TRBV30 and TRBJ1-5, is SQTIHQWPATLVQPVGSPLSLECTVEGTSNPNLYWYRQAAGRGLQLLFYSVGIGQISSEVPQNLSASRPQDRQFILSSKKLLLSDSGFYLCAWSVQLGGSNQPQHFGDGTRLSIL.

V gene TRBV6-4 combines with J gene TRBJ1-1; a weak D match, TRBD1 (5 bases). V was trimmed by 6 bases and J by 5 bases, leaving 16 bases between them. This CDR3 has 14 residues. CDR1 and CDR2 from the germline V gene are MRHNA and SNTAGT. This CDR3 reads CASRKAQGRTEAFF. The CDR3 nucleotides are TGTGCCAGCAGAAAGGCCCAGGGTCGGACTGAAGCTTTCTTT.

This rearrangement joins TRBV29-1 to TRBJ2-1; possible D gene TRBD2, 6 bases. V lost 6 bases to trimming and J lost 0 bases, with 18 bases between them. The V gene's germline CDR1 is SQVTM and CDR2 ANQGSEA. This CDR3 is built from 16 residues. CDR3 sequence reads: CSVGLLALSSYNEQFF. The CDR3 DNA is TGCAGCGTGGGACTTTTAGCGTTAAGCTCCTACAATGAGCAGTTCTTC.

This chain connects TRBV5-1 to TRBJ2-3; perhaps TRBD2 as D (7 bases). The CDR3 length is 16 residues. Trimming cost V 4 bases and J 3 bases, with 18 bases left between them. Germline V gene lookup returns CDR1 SGHRS and CDR2 YFSETQ. For the CDR3, the DNA is TGCGCCAGCAGCACCGTTAGGGGGGGAGGTACAGATACGCAGTATTTT. It specifies CASSTVRGGGTDTQYF.

V is TRBV30 and J is TRBJ1-2; 8 nucleotides agree with TRBD1. This CDR3 has 14 amino acids. Germline CDR1 is GTSNPN and CDR2 is SVGIG (reference sequence). J was trimmed by 4 bases and V by 2 bases; bases with no gene match: 6. The CDR3 reads CAWSSGQGPYGYTF. DNA for the CDR3: TGTGCCTGGAGTTCCGGACAGGGTCCCTATGGCTACACCTTC.

The chain couples TRBV5-6 to TRBJ2-7, with D hard to call. The ends were cut back, 3 bases at V and 0 bases at J, with 16 bases in the middle. This CDR3 spans 16 amino acids. Germline V gene data show CDR1 as SGHDT and CDR2 as YYEEEE. The DNA of the CDR3 is TGTGCCAGCAGCTCGGGTCCCCCAGGTAGCTCCTACGAGCAGTACTTC. Translating it yields CASSSGPPGSSYEQYF.

The chain uses TRBV7-2 and TRBJ2-5; TRBD2 matches 8 bases. The germline V gene has CDR1 SGHTA and CDR2 FQGNSA. The CDR3 consists of 17 residues. J lost 3 bases, V lost 1 base, and 10 bases had no gene match. CDR3 sequence reads: CASSLVGGALNKETQYF. The CDR3 DNA sequence: TGTGCCAGCAGCTTAGTCGGGGGGGCGTTAAATAAAGAGACCCAGTACTTC.

The chain recombines TRBV29-1 with TRBJ2-5; TRBD1 matches 8 bases. V lost 6 bases to trimming and J lost 2 bases; unmatched junction nucleotides: 8. Per germline, CDR1 SQVTM and CDR2 ANQGSEA. This CDR3 is built from 14 residues. CDR3 in amino acids: CSVSGQGYQETQYF. The CDR3 DNA follows: TGCAGCGTCTCCGGACAGGGATATCAAGAGACCCAGTACTTC.

This clone was detected only once. The chain combines TRBV6-1 with TRBJ2-3, with D possibly being TRBD2 (5 bases). Germline assignment: CDR1 MNHNS and CDR2 SASEGT. The V and J ends lost 8 bases and 3 bases respectively, with 9 bases between them. The CDR3 covers 12 residues. The CDR3 loop reads CASATTTDTQYF. CDR3 DNA sequence: TGTGCCAGCGCGACTACGACAGATACGCAGTATTTT.

The CDR3 protein is CASSSRGTSGSGAYNEQFF. Here the CDR3 DNA reads TGTGCCAGCAGCTCTAGAGGGACGTCAGGTAGCGGGGCCTACAATGAGCAGTTCTTC. The gene calls are TRBV11-2 and TRBJ2-1, with 8 bases that match TRBD2. The V gene end was trimmed by 4 bases and the J gene end by 2 bases; junction bases not matched to a gene: 16. CDR1 is SGHAT and CDR2 is FQNNGV in the germline V gene. The CDR3 length is 19 residues.

V usage is TRBV4-1 and J usage is TRBJ2-2; TRBD1 is a possible D gene (5 bases). Trimming removed 4 bases at V and 5 bases at J, with 17 bases between. The CDR3 has 16 residues. Germline loops: CDR1 MGHRA, CDR2 YSYEKL. The CDR3 protein is CASSPSQGARTGELFF. Here the CDR3 DNA reads TGCGCCAGCAGCCCCTCCCAAGGGGCAAGAACCGGGGAGCTGTTTTTT.

The chain has TRBV29-1 and TRBJ1-1, with a weak D call TRBD1 (5 bases). Germline assignment: CDR1 SQVTM and CDR2 ANQGSEA. Trimming left V 1 base short and J 0 bases short, with 6 bases between. CDR3 length: 13 amino acids. In DNA form, the CDR3 reads TGCAGCGTTGAAGGACAGATGAACACTGAAGCTTTCTTT. It specifies CSVEGQMNTEAFF.

The chain has TRBV6-6 and TRBJ2-5; D is possibly TRBD2 (6 bases). Germline lookup yields CDR1 MNHNY and CDR2 SVGAGI (reference sequence). The CDR3 runs 15 residues. Trimming stripped 5 bases from V and 5 bases from J, with 18 bases between. This CDR3 reads CASSLQASSGETQYF. For the CDR3, the DNA is TGTGCCAGCAGTCTACAGGCATCAAGCGGGGAGACCCAGTACTTC.

This clone was seen only a few times. J is TRBJ1-1 and V is TRBV6-5, with D unclear. Germline assignment: CDR1 MNHEY and CDR2 SVGAGI. The length of the CDR3 is 13 residues. The V end was cut by 6 bases, the J end by 4 bases, with 12 bases between. The CDR3 bases are TGTGCCAGCAGGGTAAGTGGGAGCACTGAAGCTTTCTTT. Protein: CASRVSGSTEAFF.

V usage is TRBV5-1 and J usage is TRBJ2-7; D unresolved. V lost 5 bases, J lost 6 bases, and 9 bases lay in between. Germline V gives CDR1 SGHRS, CDR2 YFSETQ. The CDR3 spans 11 residues. In nucleotides, the CDR3 is TGCGCCAGCAGTAACTCCCGCGAGCAGTACTTC. Translation gives CASSNSREQYF.

The rearrangement links TRBV29-1 to TRBJ1-2; the D gene is possibly TRBD1 (5 bases). CDR1 and CDR2 (germline): SQVTM, ANQGSEA. The CDR3 spans 12 residues. Trimming took off 2 bases at V and 3 bases at J, with 7 bases between the two ends. CDR3 amino acids: CSVERTHYGYTF. The CDR3 DNA is TGCAGCGTTGAACGGACACACTATGGCTACACCTTC.

This chain joins TRBV27 and TRBJ2-6; D gene unclear. The length of the CDR3 is 16 residues. Germline loops: CDR1 MNHEY, CDR2 SMNVEV (reference sequence). The V gene lost 5 bases and the J gene lost 1 base, with 12 bases spanning the gap. CDR3 region: CASSLRTESGANVLTF. CDR3 bases: TGTGCCAGCAGTCTCCGGACCGAGTCTGGGGCCAACGTCCTGACTTTC.

The chain joins TRBV7-2 to TRBJ1-4, with D tentatively TRBD1 (5 bases). This CDR3 region has 13 residues. In germline, CDR1 is SGHTA, CDR2 FQGNSA. Trimming left V 5 bases short and J 7 bases short, with 11 bases between. CDR3 loop: CASSPRDGEKLFF. CDR3 bases: TGTGCCAGCAGCCCGCGGGACGGTGAAAAACTGTTTTTT.

The V gene is TRBV5-1, the J gene TRBJ1-2; D might be TRBD1 (6 bases). V was clipped by 0 bases and J by 4 bases, with 13 bases between them. The CDR3 length is 15 residues. Per the germline V gene, CDR1 is SGHRS and CDR2 is YFSETQ. The CDR3 region is CASSLGGGGSYGYTF. Here the CDR3 DNA reads TGCGCCAGCAGCTTGGGAGGCGGGGGCTCCTATGGCTACACCTTC.